The sequence of this T cell receptor (beta chain) was determined in a study of blood T cell repertoires in COVID-19. Across the whole study: Some COVID-19 samples were acute and others convalescent; all came from the United States, Italy and Spain. T cells, B-cell-depleted T cells, or PBMCs supplied cDNA or gDNA.

The CDR3 has 11 residues. The germline CDR1 and CDR2 sequences are DFQATT and SNEGSKA (reference sequence). V shed 8 bases, J shed 3 bases, and the junction held 1 base outside the gene matches. Original processing methods: Reference gene primer amplification gave estimated nucleated cell counts. TCRdb's table, derived via immunoSEQ multiplex PCR, lists solely in-frame clones and lacks some. V and J calls and clone size are copied from that table; D and trimming were computed from the DNA. The table includes nearly 60,000 clones, nearly 90% detected once. The sample consisted of peripheral blood. This chain links TRBV20-1 with TRBJ2-1, with 7 bases lining up with TRBD2. The receptor's source is a man between 60 and 75 years old with active COVID-19. DNA for the CDR3: TGCAGTTGCGGGAGCTACAATGAGCAGTTCTTC. Translation: CSCGSYNEQFF.